This entry describes one TCR beta chain. Its target is unknown. Given a much more abundant clone one base away, this may be a read error. Trimming took 2 bases from V and 7 from J, leaving 13 bases between them. Looked up from germline, CDR1 is LGHDT and CDR2 is YNNKEL (reference sequence). CDR3 size: 14 residues. The data originate from a study of early T cells in non-severe SARS-CoV-2 infection. Study-level information: Chains stayed unpaired after sequencing of bulk RNA from unsorted whole blood. Study outcomes and limitations: Matching against VDJdb likely underestimated virus-specific expansions, favoring anti-spike CD8.

As part of library construction, unique molecular identifiers were attached to individual cDNA molecules. TCRdb called the 5' RACE reads again in MiXCR, with one record for every CDR3 protein. The data contain about 67,000 distinct CDR3 sequences, more than 9% of them seen just once; the ten biggest clones take up 3% to 4%. The sample taken for sequencing was whole blood. The source is an adult who was a healthcare worker with PCR-confirmed SARS-CoV-2 infection or an uninfected control (not recorded which). The rearrangement joins TRBV3-1 to TRBJ2-3; D may be TRBD1 (5 bases). CDR3 loop: CASSQSQGLYTQYF. The CDR3 nucleotides read TGTGCCAGCAGCCAATCTCAGGGTTTGTATACGCAGTATTTT.